A single sample is the source of the 26 T cell receptor beta chains below, sequenced in a study of T cells after yellow fever vaccination (dated 2019 in TCRdb). Library construction relied on 5' RACE. The instrument was an Illumina NovaSeq 6000. TCRdb itself trimmed the public reads at Q25 with fastp, ran MiXCR and retained productive beta chains. Each CDR3 protein gets just one entry, which takes the most common genes and DNA from the rows behind it. Here the sample has around 320,000 distinct CDR3 sequences; approximately 8% occur a single time. The leading ten clones occupy around 3.4% of the sample. The meaning of the sample's treatment or condition label: live attenuated yellow fever vaccine strain. The sequenced sample was CD4+ T cells sorted from PBMCs, obtained 5 days after the yellow fever booster vaccination. These TCRs come from a man in his late teens or twenties who received the YFV17D yellow fever vaccine.

This clonotype occurred a few times. This rearrangement joins TRBV7-8 to TRBJ2-1; 11 positions match TRBD2. The J segment lost 2 bases and the V segment lost 4 bases, leaving 7 bases of the junction unmatched. This CDR3 spans 17 amino acids. In germline, CDR1 is SGHVS, CDR2 FQNEAQ. This chain's CDR3 is CASSSSRLAGTYNEQFF. For the CDR3, the DNA is TGTGCCAGCAGCTCATCGCGACTAGCGGGGACCTACAATGAGCAGTTCTTC.

V is TRBV5-6 and J is TRBJ2-7; 7 nucleotides align to TRBD1. J was trimmed by 6 bases and V by 1 base; bases with no gene match: 4. CDR1 is SGHDT, CDR2 YYEEEE, per germline. This CDR3 has 13 residues. The CDR3 bases are TGTGCCAGCAGCTTGCAACCAGGGGGCGAGCAGTACTTC. It specifies CASSLQPGGEQYF.

V and J are TRBV4-2 and TRBJ2-5; D might be TRBD1 or TRBD2, each matching 5 bases. CDR1 is LGHNA and CDR2 is YNFKEQ in the germline V gene. V lost 5 bases to trimming and J lost 2 bases, with 18 bases between them. This CDR3 has 16 amino acids. The CDR3 coding sequence is TGTGCCAGCAGCTACCCCGGGACGCCGGGGCAAGAGACCCAGTACTTC. It translates to CASSYPGTPGQETQYF.

The chain joins TRBV7-9 to TRBJ2-5, with D perhaps given as TRBD1 or TRBD2 (5 bases each). The V gene's germline CDR1 is SEHNR and CDR2 FQNEAQ (reference sequence). The CDR3 contains 14 residues. Trimming pared 2 bases from V and 4 bases from J, leaving 11 bases between. CDR3 sequence reads: CASSLREGTETQYF. Written as DNA, the CDR3 is TGTGCCAGCAGCTTAAGAGAGGGGACAGAGACCCAGTACTTC. The complete variable domain, with remaining parts taken from reference TRBV7-9 and TRBJ2-5, reads DTGVSQNPRHKITKRGQNVTFRCDPISEHNRLYWYRQTLGQGPEFLTYFQNEAQLEKSRLLSDRFSAERPKGSFSTLEIQRTEQGDSAMYLCASSLREGTETQYFGPGTRLLVL.

This clonotype was detected ten times or more. The chain links TRBV4-1 to TRBJ1-2, with D tentatively TRBD1 (5 bases). The CDR3 is made up of 13 amino acids. V gave up 4 bases and J gave up 8 bases, with 14 bases separating them. CDR1 and CDR2 from the germline V gene are MGHRA and YSYEKL. CDR3 sequence: CASSRDLEGGYTF. CDR3 sequence (DNA): TGCGCCAGCAGCCGGGACCTCGAGGGAGGCTACACCTTC.

This clonotype has just a few counts. V is TRBV18 and J is TRBJ2-5; D is ambiguous. The CDR3 consists of 12 residues. V lost 3 bases to trimming and J lost 5 bases, with 7 bases between them. Germline V gene lookup returns CDR1 KGHSH and CDR2 LQKENI. The CDR3 sequence is CASSPSEETQYF. The CDR3 DNA sequence: TGTGCCAGCTCACCTTCGGAGGAGACCCAGTACTTC.

The CDR3: CASSKTPDTGELFF. As DNA, the CDR3 is TGCGCCAGCAGTAAGACACCGGACACCGGGGAGCTGTTTTTT. This chain links TRBV5-1 with TRBJ2-2, with D unresolved. Germline loops: CDR1 SGHRS, CDR2 YFSETQ. Trimming pared 5 bases from V and 3 bases from J, leaving 11 bases between. This CDR3 contains 14 residues. The whole variable domain, remainder taken from reference TRBV5-1 and TRBJ2-2, is KAGVTQTPRYLIKTRGQQVTLSCSPISGHRSVSWYQQTPGQGLQFLFEYFSETQRNKGNFPGRFSGRQFSNSRSEMNVSTLELGDSALYLCASSKTPDTGELFFGEGSRLTVL.

The chain links TRBV27 to TRBJ1-4; D unclear. CDR3 length: 13 residues. V was trimmed by 3 bases and J by 8 bases, leaving 10 bases between them. Germline CDR1 MNHEY, CDR2 SMNVEV (reference sequence). The CDR3 region is CASSFLPGEKLFF. The CDR3 DNA reads as TGTGCCAGCAGTTTTTTGCCGGGGGAAAAACTGTTTTTT.

This clonotype came up many times. V gene TRBV14 combines with J gene TRBJ1-2; D call uncertain. Germline CDR1 SGHDN, CDR2 FVKESK. Trimming removed 3 bases at V and 6 bases at J, with 11 bases between. CDR3 size: 13 residues. The CDR3 bases are TGTGCCAGCAGCCAGACATTTAGGCATGGCTACACCTTC. Its protein is CASSQTFRHGYTF.

This chain uses TRBV3-1 with TRBJ1-4; 11 bases line up with TRBD1. CDR1 is LGHDT and CDR2 is YNNKEL in the germline V gene (reference sequence). The V segment lost 4 bases and the J segment 0 bases; nucleotides outside the gene matches: 10. The CDR3 sequence is 19 residues long. The CDR3 bases are TGTGCCAGCAGCCCAAGCCCGGACAGGGGGCGCGCAACTAATGAAAAACTGTTTTTT. It translates to CASSPSPDRGRATNEKLFF.

The chain joins TRBV20-1 to TRBJ1-3; D is uncertain. The germline V gene encodes CDR1 DFQATT and CDR2 SNEGSKA (reference sequence). Trimming removed 2 bases from V and 0 bases from J, with 14 bases in between. CDR3 length: 16 residues. The CDR3 nucleotides are TGCAGTGCTAGACCGTTAGGGAGGTACTCTGGAAACACCATATATTTT. Translated: CSARPLGRYSGNTIYF.

In this sample, this clonotype turned up a few times. The gene calls are TRBV7-9 and TRBJ2-3; 7 nucleotides line up with TRBD1. The germline V gene has CDR1 SEHNR and CDR2 FQNEAQ (reference sequence). The junction had 7 bases not matched to a gene; V was cut back by 6 bases and J by 10 bases. The CDR3 runs to 12 residues. CDR3 loop: CASRPDRASQYF. The DNA of the CDR3 is TGTGCCAGCAGACCTGACAGGGCGTCGCAGTATTTT.

This clonotype was recorded a few times. This chain joins TRBV12-3 or TRBV12-4 and TRBJ1-1; D is perhaps TRBD1 (6 bases). Trimming removed 7 bases at V and 5 bases at J, with 20 bases between. The CDR3 is 15 amino acids. The CDR3 loop reads CASMVSGGRRTEAFF. The CDR3 DNA sequence: TGTGCCAGCATGGTCTCGGGGGGCCGGCGGACTGAAGCTTTCTTT.

This clonotype was seen a few times. This sequence joins TRBV7-3 and TRBJ2-3; 9 bases agree with TRBD2. V was clipped by 7 bases and J by 4 bases; unmatched bases: 6. Germline CDR1 SGHTA, CDR2 FQGTGA. This CDR3 spans 14 amino acids. CDR3 in amino acids: CASKGGGAADTQYF. The CDR3 region has the DNA TGTGCCAGCAAAGGCGGGGGGGCTGCAGATACGCAGTATTTT.

In this sample, this clonotype turned up a few times. The chain uses TRBV11-2 and TRBJ1-3; no definite D call. Germline V gene lookup returns CDR1 SGHAT and CDR2 FQNNGV. The CDR3 is made up of 15 amino acids. Trimming pared 1 base from V and 0 bases from J, leaving 7 bases between. Here the CDR3 reads CASSLVPGSGNTIYF. The CDR3 DNA reads TGTGCCAGCAGCTTAGTTCCGGGCTCTGGAAACACCATATATTTT.

The gene calls are TRBV30 and TRBJ1-6; D gene uncertain. CDR3 length: 18 residues. The germline CDR1 and CDR2 sequences are GTSNPN and SVGIG (reference sequence). V lost 0 bases to trimming and J lost 5 bases, with 20 bases between them. In DNA form, the CDR3 reads TGTGCCTGGAGTGTACGACGGCCGATTTCCACCGATAATTCACCCCTCCACTTT. This encodes CAWSVRRPISTDNSPLHF.

This clonotype was seen more than once but under ten times. This sequence may be a read error, since a much larger clone differs from it by one base. This rearrangement joins TRBV4-3 to TRBJ2-3, with 15 bases aligning to TRBD2. CDR3 size: 17 residues. Germline V CDR1 and CDR2: LGHNA, YSLEER. The CDR3 loop reads CASSLRTSGGGADTQCF. In DNA, the CDR3 is TGCGCCAGCAGCCTTCGGACTAGCGGGGGGGGTGCAGATACGCAGTGTTTT.

This clonotype was observed at least ten times. The V and J genes are TRBV10-3 and TRBJ2-5; TRBD2 aligns across 10 bases. Germline CDR1 reads ENHRY; CDR2 reads SYGVKD. The CDR3 loop spans 13 amino acids. The junction had 7 bases not matched to a gene; V was cut back by 5 bases and J by 10 bases. The CDR3 DNA reads as TGTGCCATCAGTACTAGCGGGGACGTGGACCAGTACTTC. Protein sequence: CAISTSGDVDQYF.

This clonotype was counted at least ten times. J is TRBJ1-1 and V is TRBV9; TRBD1 matches at 7 bases. This CDR3 comprises 14 residues. V gave up 4 bases and J gave up 1 base; unmatched junction bases: 4. Germline V CDR1 and CDR2: SGDLS, YYNGEE. The CDR3 is CASSPRQGNTEAFF. The CDR3 DNA sequence: TGTGCCAGCAGCCCTAGACAGGGGAACACTGAAGCTTTCTTT.

This clonotype was detected only a few times. This chain connects TRBV7-9 to TRBJ1-5; D uncertain. The CDR3 sequence is 14 residues long. V was clipped by 0 bases and J by 0 bases, with 3 bases between them. Germline V gene sequence: CDR1 SEHNR, CDR2 FQNEAQ (reference sequence). CDR3 DNA: TGTGCCAGCAGCTTAGCAAATAGCAATCAGCCCCAGCATTTT. Its translation: CASSLANSNQPQHF.

This clonotype has a handful of counts. J is TRBJ2-5 and V is TRBV20-1, with TRBD2 identical over 10 bases. V was pared by 2 bases and J by 2 bases, with 5 bases of the junction left unmatched. The CDR3 sequence is 15 residues long. CDR1 DFQATT and CDR2 SNEGSKA come from the germline V gene (reference sequence). The CDR3 is CSARKASGGQETQYF. CDR3 DNA: TGCAGTGCTAGAAAGGCTAGCGGGGGACAAGAGACCCAGTACTTC.

This clonotype was recorded a few times. This chain links TRBV6-8 with TRBJ1-1, with D possibly TRBD1 on 5 matching bases. Germline V gives CDR1 MNHGY, CDR2 SAAAGT. Trimming pared 6 bases from V and 0 bases from J, leaving 11 bases between. The CDR3 loop spans 14 amino acids. In DNA form, the CDR3 reads TGTGCCAGCAGCCCTGTACAGGTGAACACTGAAGCTTTCTTT. This gives the protein CASSPVQVNTEAFF.

The chain recombines TRBV5-1 with TRBJ1-2; possible D gene TRBD1, 5 bases. Germline V gene data show CDR1 as SGHRS and CDR2 as YFSETQ. Trimming left V 2 bases short and J 7 bases short, with 15 bases between. The CDR3 runs to 14 residues. CDR3 residues: CASSFTGLYGGYTF. In DNA form, the CDR3 reads TGCGCCAGCAGCTTTACGGGGCTTTACGGTGGCTACACCTTC.

The V call is TRBV12-3 or TRBV12-4, the J call TRBJ1-6; D is unclear. The CDR3 extends over 14 amino acids. V was pared by 2 bases and J by 12 bases, with 14 bases between. CDR3 protein: CASSLKTGRRPLHF. DNA for the CDR3: TGTGCCAGCAGTTTAAAGACGGGCCGCCGACCCCTCCACTTT.

This chain links TRBV6-1 with TRBJ2-7; tentatively, D is TRBD1 (6 bases). V was trimmed by 2 bases and J by 6 bases, leaving 11 bases between them. The CDR3 contains 13 residues. In germline, CDR1 is MNHNS, CDR2 SASEGT. This chain's CDR3 is CASSESRQVEQYF. The DNA for the CDR3 is TGTGCCAGCAGTGAATCTCGACAGGTCGAGCAGTACTTC.

A few counts support this clonotype. The chain links TRBV20-1 to TRBJ2-2; D unresolved. The CDR3 extends over 15 amino acids. In germline, CDR1 is DFQATT, CDR2 SNEGSKA (reference sequence). Trimming took off 1 base at V and 6 bases at J, with 15 bases between the two ends. The CDR3 sequence is CSARVPHILSGELFF. CDR3 nucleotides: TGCAGTGCTAGAGTCCCCCATATATTATCCGGGGAGCTGTTTTTT.